These 32 T cell receptor beta chains share one sample of origin, sequenced in a study of T cells in Graves' hyperthyroidism and ophthalmopathy. TCR beta CDR3 sequences were amplified from RNA transcripts. First-round RT-PCR with HTBI primers amplified the TCR CDR3 region. In TCRdb, the multiplex PCR reads were re-called with MiXCR into one record per CDR3 protein. The top ten hold almost 35% of the sample, which has some 370,000 distinct CDR3 sequences, 15% to 20% seen once. The sequencing input was blood. The receptors stem from a woman in her twenties or thirties with Graves' hyperthyroidism that later progressed to Graves' ophthalmopathy.

This clonotype was detected only a few times. The chain recombines TRBV15 with TRBJ1-2; 9 bases are a match to TRBD1. The V gene end was trimmed by 4 bases and the J gene end by 6 bases; junction bases not matched to a gene: 15. The CDR3 extends over 17 amino acids. Germline loops: CDR1 LNHNV, CDR2 YYDKDF (reference sequence). The CDR3 is CATSIYRGRSGGDGYTF. The CDR3, as DNA: TGTGCCACCAGCATTTACAGGGGGCGTTCAGGGGGTGATGGCTACACCTTC.

This clonotype has a count of ten or more. The chain combines TRBV12-3 or TRBV12-4 with TRBJ1-5, with no clear D. This CDR3 has 13 amino acids. V was shortened by 5 bases and J by 9 bases, with 14 bases between the two germline ends. The CDR3, as DNA: TGTGCCAGCAGTCCGAAGGTGTCTGGGCCCCAGCATTTT. This encodes CASSPKVSGPQHF.

This clonotype was seen a handful of times. This sequence joins TRBV2 and TRBJ1-2, with D unresolved. Germline V gene sequence: CDR1 SNHLY, CDR2 FYNNEI. The CDR3 is 13 residues long. V lost 7 bases and J 2 bases, leaving 11 bases between the germline ends. The CDR3 DNA is TGTGCCAGCAAAAGGACGGAGAACTATGGCTACACCTTC. This gives the protein CASKRTENYGYTF.

This clonotype was counted between two and nine times. Lacking the conserved final phenylalanine or tryptophan, this CDR3 likely reflects a read error. The chain combines TRBV4-1 with TRBJ1-1; D remains ambiguous. Germline CDR1 reads MGHRA; CDR2 reads YSYEKL. Trimming stripped 0 bases from V and 2 bases from J, with 10 bases between. This CDR3 contains 15 residues. The CDR3 DNA reads as TGCGCCAGCAGCCAAGAGCGAGGTCGAAACACTGAAGCTTTCATT. Translated, it gives CASSQERGRNTEAFI.

The chain couples TRBV5-8 to TRBJ2-2; tentative D call: TRBD2 (7 bases). CDR3 length equals 17 residues. In germline, CDR1 is SGHTS, CDR2 YDEGEE. V lost 4 bases and J lost 4, with 20 bases in between. Written as DNA, the CDR3 is TGTGCCAGCAGCACGGAGGGCGGGGGCGTAAGCACCGGGGAGCTGTTTTTT. It yields the protein CASSTEGGGVSTGELFF.

Turning to this clonotype: Possible read error: a much larger clone is one base away. The gene calls are TRBV30 and TRBJ2-5; maybe TRBD2 (7 bases). Germline CDR1 is GTSNPN and CDR2 is SVGIG (reference sequence). The CDR3 has 14 amino acids. Written as DNA, the CDR3 is TGTGCCCGGAGTGTACGAAGGGGGGGAGAGACCCAGTACTTC. It encodes CARSVRRGGETQYF. The entire variable domain, with the rest obtained from reference TRBV30 and TRBJ2-5, is as follows: SQTIHQWPATLVQPVGSPLSLECTVEGTSNPNLYWYRQAAGRGLQLLFYSVGIGQISSEVPQNLSASRPQDRQFILSSKKLLLSDSGFYLCARSVRRGGETQYFGPGTRLLVL.

This clonotype was counted a few times. The chain joins TRBV6-1 to TRBJ1-4; D unclear. The CDR3 totals 15 residues. Germline lookup yields CDR1 MNHNS and CDR2 SASEGT. V was clipped by 6 bases and J by 7 bases, with 18 bases between them. The CDR3 sequence: CASSLFQNPTEKLFF. The CDR3 DNA sequence: TGTGCCAGCAGCCTCTTCCAGAATCCTACTGAAAAACTGTTTTTT.

This clonotype has a count of ten or more. CDR3 DNA: TGTGCCAGCAGCTCCGCCGGCCACAGGGGATCCAACTATGGCTACACCTTC. Amino acids: CASSSAGHRGSNYGYTF. The rearrangement joins TRBV28 to TRBJ1-2; 7 positions match TRBD1. The CDR3 runs to 17 residues. The V segment lost 6 bases and the J segment 2 bases; nucleotides outside the gene matches: 15. The germline V gene has CDR1 MDHEN and CDR2 SYDVKM.

On this clonotype itself: An end of the junction does not agree with germline; a read error may underlie this. The V and J genes are TRBV20-1 and TRBJ1-2; unclear D gene. Germline V gene lookup returns CDR1 DFQATT and CDR2 SNEGSKA (reference sequence). The CDR3 is 11 amino acids. This CDR3 reads CSAFGLGFFSF. As DNA, the CDR3 is TGCAGTGCCTTCGGACTGGGCTTTTTCTCCTTC.

In its sample, this clonotype was seen many times. The chain has TRBV20-1 and TRBJ2-3; 9 bases are shared with TRBD1. The CDR3 sequence is 15 residues long. V was clipped by 2 bases and J by 4 bases; unmatched bases: 7. In germline, CDR1 is DFQATT, CDR2 SNEGSKA (reference sequence). Here the CDR3 reads CSARIGGQGSDTQYF. In DNA form, the CDR3 reads TGCAGTGCTAGAATAGGGGGACAGGGATCAGATACGCAGTATTTT.

This clonotype came up many times. The chain recombines TRBV20-1 with TRBJ1-2, with D possibly matching TRBD1 (5 bases). Germline V lookup: CDR1 DFQATT, CDR2 SNEGSKA (reference sequence). Trimming left V 3 bases short and J 0 bases short, with 11 bases between. CDR3 size: 14 residues. In nucleotides, the CDR3 is TGCAGTGCTAGGGAGGGACCTCCTAACTATGGCTACACCTTC. Its protein product is CSAREGPPNYGYTF.

This clonotype was seen a few times. The chain recombines TRBV4-1 with TRBJ1-2, with D hard to call. This CDR3 has 14 amino acids. The germline CDR1 and CDR2 sequences are MGHRA and YSYEKL. Trimming removed 1 base at V and 5 bases at J, with 11 bases between. The CDR3 reads CASSQGGNGYGYTF. CDR3 bases: TGCGCCAGCAGCCAAGGAGGGAACGGGTATGGCTACACCTTC.

There are many counts of this clonotype. The genes are TRBV12-3 or TRBV12-4 and TRBJ2-7, with D tentatively TRBD1 or TRBD2 (5 bases each). The CDR3 has 14 amino acids. Trimming removed 6 bases from V and 7 bases from J, with 19 bases in between. DNA for the CDR3: TGTGCCAGCAGCCGGGACGGACGCCCCTCGGAGCAGTACTTC. This encodes CASSRDGRPSEQYF.

Notes on this clonotype: This could be a read error, since a much larger clone is one nucleotide away. J is TRBJ1-4 and V is TRBV28, with TRBD1 identical over 8 bases. This CDR3 has 15 residues. CDR1 and CDR2 (germline): MDHEN, SYDVKM. In DNA form, the CDR3 reads TGTGCCAGCAGTCCGGGACAGGCAACTAATGAAGAACTGTTTTTT. This translates into CASSPGQATNEELFF.

V gene TRBV7-3 combines with J gene TRBJ2-7; TRBD2 might be the D (7 bases). From germline, CDR1 is SGHTA and CDR2 FQGTGA. Trimming pared 4 bases from V and 2 bases from J, leaving 15 bases between. The CDR3 consists of 15 residues. The CDR3, as DNA: TGTGCCAGCAGCTCTGGGGGGGGGCGCGCCTACGAGCAGTACTTC. It yields the protein CASSSGGGRAYEQYF.

The chain employs TRBV5-8 and TRBJ2-7; D is unresolved. Germline V lookup: CDR1 SGHTS, CDR2 YDEGEE. The CDR3 spans 12 residues. V lost 6 bases and J lost 1, with 8 bases in between. The CDR3 reads CASNRASYEQYF. CDR3 nucleotides: TGTGCCAGCAACCGCGCATCCTACGAGCAGTACTTC.

V gene TRBV20-1 combines with J gene TRBJ2-7, with 11 bases that match TRBD2. Germline CDR1 and CDR2: DFQATT and SNEGSKA (reference sequence). V shed 5 bases and J 3 bases; nucleotides not matched to a gene: 18. This CDR3 spans 18 amino acids. The CDR3, as DNA: TGCAGTGCTGGGAAACCGGGACTAGCGGACCTCCTAGGCTACGAGCAGTACTTC. This encodes CSAGKPGLADLLGYEQYF.

The sample holds a few counts of this clonotype. The chain employs TRBV15 and TRBJ2-5; no clear D. Germline CDR1 reads LNHNV; CDR2 reads YYDKDF (reference sequence). This CDR3 has 14 amino acids. V was pared by 0 bases and J by 4 bases, with 9 bases between. This chain's CDR3 is CATSREVSGETQYF. The CDR3 DNA follows: TGTGCCACCAGCAGAGAAGTCTCGGGAGAGACCCAGTACTTC.

This clonotype was detected only once. V gene TRBV7-2 combines with J gene TRBJ1-1; weak D call: TRBD1 (5 bases). Germline V gene lookup returns CDR1 SGHTA and CDR2 FQGNSA. This CDR3 is 14 amino acids long. V lost 2 bases and J lost 6, with 13 bases in between. For the CDR3, the DNA is TGTGCCAGCAGCTTAACAGAGACAGCCTCTGAAGCTTTCTTT. Translated: CASSLTETASEAFF.

This clonotype occurred many times. The V gene is TRBV12-3 or TRBV12-4, the J gene TRBJ2-7; the D gene is possibly TRBD2 (6 bases). V was clipped by 5 bases and J by 0 bases, with 14 bases between them. The CDR3 has 15 residues. The CDR3 nucleotides are TGTGCCAGCAGTCTCTCGCCGGGGGACTCCTACGAGCAGTACTTC. Amino acid sequence: CASSLSPGDSYEQYF.

The chain uses TRBV2 and TRBJ2-1, with TRBD1 matching over 7 bases. This CDR3 has 14 residues. CDR1 and CDR2 from the germline V gene are SNHLY and FYNNEI. Germline trimming cut 9 bases from V and 3 bases from J; bases unmatched to any gene: 8. In nucleotides, the CDR3 is TGTGCCAGTAGGCAGGGACAGCTCTACAATGAGCAGTTCTTC. This encodes CASRQGQLYNEQFF.

This chain uses TRBV10-3 with TRBJ2-5; possible D gene TRBD1, 5 bases. Trimming shortened V by 4 bases and J by 3 bases, and 24 bases separated the two germline ends. From germline, CDR1 is ENHRY and CDR2 SYGVKD. This CDR3 is built from 18 residues. This CDR3 reads CAISAETFNGAFKETQYF. In DNA, the CDR3 is TGTGCCATCAGTGCTGAAACTTTCAATGGGGCTTTCAAAGAGACCCAGTACTTC.

This clonotype showed up many times. V usage is TRBV20-1 and J usage is TRBJ2-7; 12 bases are a match to TRBD2. Germline V gene sequence: CDR1 DFQATT, CDR2 SNEGSKA (reference sequence). V dropped 1 base and J dropped 0; count of bases not matched to a gene: 7. This CDR3 is built from 17 residues. The CDR3 sequence is CSARGTSGKGFSYEQYF. Written as DNA, the CDR3 is TGCAGTGCTAGAGGGACTAGCGGGAAAGGTTTCTCCTACGAGCAGTACTTC.

The chain joins TRBV9 to TRBJ1-2; 7 positions agree with TRBD1. Germline loops: CDR1 SGDLS, CDR2 YYNGEE. This CDR3 has 15 residues. V lost 4 bases, J lost 2 bases, and 8 bases stayed unmatched. CDR3 loop: CASSPQPDRNYGYTF. The CDR3 coding sequence is TGTGCCAGCAGCCCGCAACCGGACAGGAACTATGGCTACACCTTC.

The chain joins TRBV29-1 to TRBJ2-2; tentative D call: TRBD1 (5 bases). CDR1 is SQVTM, CDR2 ANQGSEA, per germline. The length of the CDR3 is 13 residues. Trimming pared 6 bases from V and 0 bases from J, leaving 8 bases between. The CDR3 nucleotides are TGCAGCGTGAAGACAGCGAACACCGGGGAGCTGTTTTTT. This codes for CSVKTANTGELFF.

This clonotype was observed many times. This sequence joins TRBV7-9 and TRBJ2-1; 7 nucleotides match TRBD2. In germline, CDR1 is SEHNR, CDR2 FQNEAQ (reference sequence). The CDR3 is 14 residues long. V lost 5 bases to trimming and J lost 8 bases; unmatched junction nucleotides: 9. In DNA form, the CDR3 reads TGTGCCAGCAGCCCCCGGACTAGGGTCGATGAGCAGTTCTTC. It encodes CASSPRTRVDEQFF. Drawing the rest from reference TRBV7-9 and TRBJ2-1, the complete variable domain is DTGVSQNPRHKITKRGQNVTFRCDPISEHNRLYWYRQTLGQGPEFLTYFQNEAQLEKSRLLSDRFSAERPKGSFSTLEIQRTEQGDSAMYLCASSPRTRVDEQFFGPGTRLTVL.

This clonotype was detected ten times or more. V gene TRBV11-2 combines with J gene TRBJ2-7; the D gene is possibly TRBD1 (6 bases). Trimming took 4 bases from V and 3 from J, leaving 16 bases between them. The germline V gene encodes CDR1 SGHAT and CDR2 FQNNGV. This CDR3 contains 15 residues. Here the CDR3 reads CASSSGPGTLYEQYF. The CDR3 DNA reads TGTGCCAGCAGCTCCGGCCCCGGGACACTCTACGAGCAGTACTTC.

Regarding this clonotype: A much larger clone sits a single nucleotide away, making a read error possible. The CDR3 end shows no conserved phenylalanine or tryptophan, and so a read error is likely. The V and J genes are TRBV28 and TRBJ1-1, with 8 bases aligning to TRBD1. The germline CDR1 and CDR2 sequences are MDHEN and SYDVKM. V was clipped by 5 bases and J by 5 bases; unmatched bases: 7. This CDR3 is 14 amino acids long. The CDR3 spells CASSLTGVQTEAFL. CDR3 sequence (DNA): TGTGCCAGCAGTCTGACAGGGGTACAGACTGAAGCTTTCCTT.

The sample holds many counts of this clonotype. The chain couples TRBV3-1 to TRBJ2-3; D is unclear. Trimming removed 1 base from V and 4 bases from J, with 6 bases in between. This CDR3 spans 13 amino acids. Germline V gene sequence: CDR1 LGHDT, CDR2 YNNKEL (reference sequence). The CDR3 loop is CASSQVEADTQYF. CDR3 nucleotide sequence: TGTGCCAGCAGCCAAGTTGAAGCAGATACGCAGTATTTT.

The chain couples TRBV20-1 to TRBJ2-7; TRBD2 aligns across 9 bases. Unmatched junction bases numbered 3, after V lost 2 bases and J lost 4 bases. The V gene's germline CDR1 is DFQATT and CDR2 SNEGSKA (reference sequence). CDR3 length: 13 amino acids. The CDR3 nucleotides read TGCAGTGCTAGAACTAGCGGGTATTACGAGCAGTACTTC. Protein product: CSARTSGYYEQYF.

This clonotype showed up many times. The genes are TRBV6-1 and TRBJ2-7, with D unresolved. Germline CDR1 is MNHNS and CDR2 is SASEGT. There are 15 residues in the CDR3. The ends were cut back, 7 bases at V and 7 bases at J, with 23 bases in the middle. In DNA, the CDR3 is TGTGCCAGCACTCGTGGGCCCTACGACGGGTGGGAGCAGTACTTC. Protein: CASTRGPYDGWEQYF.

This clonotype was recorded a few times. This sequence joins TRBV3-1 and TRBJ2-6; 7 nucleotides match TRBD1. V shed 2 bases and J 2 bases; nucleotides not matched to a gene: 3. CDR1 and CDR2 (germline): LGHDT, YNNKEL (reference sequence). The CDR3 extends over 16 amino acids. The DNA of the CDR3 is TGTGCCAGCAGCCAAAGGGGGCAGGCTGGGGCCAACGTCCTGACTTTC. It translates to CASSQRGQAGANVLTF.